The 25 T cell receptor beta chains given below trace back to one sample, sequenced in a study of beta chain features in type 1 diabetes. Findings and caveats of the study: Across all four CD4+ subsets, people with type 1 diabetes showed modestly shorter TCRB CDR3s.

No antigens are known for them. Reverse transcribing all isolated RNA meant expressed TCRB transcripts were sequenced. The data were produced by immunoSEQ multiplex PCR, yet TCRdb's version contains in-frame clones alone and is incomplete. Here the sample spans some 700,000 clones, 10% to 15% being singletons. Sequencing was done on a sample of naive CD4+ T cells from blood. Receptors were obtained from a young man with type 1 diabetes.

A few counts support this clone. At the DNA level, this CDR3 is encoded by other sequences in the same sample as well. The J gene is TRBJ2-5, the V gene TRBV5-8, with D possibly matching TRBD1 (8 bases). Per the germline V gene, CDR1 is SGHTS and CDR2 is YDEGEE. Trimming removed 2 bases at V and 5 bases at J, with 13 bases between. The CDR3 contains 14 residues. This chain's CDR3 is CASSLGQGGETQYF. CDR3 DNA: TGTGCCAGCAGCTTAGGACAGGGAGGGGAGACCCAGTACTTC.

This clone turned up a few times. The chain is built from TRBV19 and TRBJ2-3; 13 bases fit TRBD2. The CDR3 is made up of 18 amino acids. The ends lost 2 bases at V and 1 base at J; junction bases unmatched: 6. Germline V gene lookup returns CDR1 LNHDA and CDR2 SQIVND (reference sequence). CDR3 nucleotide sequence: TGTGCCAGTAGTATATATGGGACTAGCGGGAAAGGCACAGATACGCAGTATTTT. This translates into CASSIYGTSGKGTDTQYF.

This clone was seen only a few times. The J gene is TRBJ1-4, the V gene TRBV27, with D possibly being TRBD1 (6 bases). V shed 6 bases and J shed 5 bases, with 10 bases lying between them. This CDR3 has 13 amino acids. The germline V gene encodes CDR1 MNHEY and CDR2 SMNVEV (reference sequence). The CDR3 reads CASRDSMNEKLFF. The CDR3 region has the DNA TGTGCCAGCAGGGACAGCATGAATGAAAAACTGTTTTTT.

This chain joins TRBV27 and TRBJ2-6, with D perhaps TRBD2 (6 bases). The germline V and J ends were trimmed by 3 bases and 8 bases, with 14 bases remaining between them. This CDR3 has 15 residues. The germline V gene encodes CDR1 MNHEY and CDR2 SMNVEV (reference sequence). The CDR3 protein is CASSLVTGVPNVLTF. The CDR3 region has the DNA TGTGCCAGCAGTTTGGTGACGGGGGTGCCCAACGTCCTGACTTTC.

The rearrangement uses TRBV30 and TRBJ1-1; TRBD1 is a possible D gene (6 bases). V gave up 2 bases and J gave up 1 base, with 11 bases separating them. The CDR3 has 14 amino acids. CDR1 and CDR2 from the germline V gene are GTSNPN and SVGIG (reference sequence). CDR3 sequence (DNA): TGTGCCTGGAGTCGGGACATGCCGAACACTGAAGCTTTCTTT. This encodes CAWSRDMPNTEAFF.

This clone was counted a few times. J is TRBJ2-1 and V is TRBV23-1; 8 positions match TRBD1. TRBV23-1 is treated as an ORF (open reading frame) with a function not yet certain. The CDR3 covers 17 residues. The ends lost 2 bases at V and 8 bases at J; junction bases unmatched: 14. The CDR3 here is CASSQPTGEHFSDEQFF. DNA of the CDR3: TGCGCCAGCAGTCAACCGACAGGGGAACACTTTAGCGATGAGCAGTTCTTC.

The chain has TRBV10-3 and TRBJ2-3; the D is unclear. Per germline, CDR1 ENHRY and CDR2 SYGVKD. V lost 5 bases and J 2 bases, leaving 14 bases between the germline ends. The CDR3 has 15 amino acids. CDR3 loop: CAISPQTSITDTQYF. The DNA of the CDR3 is TGTGCCATCAGTCCCCAAACTTCCATCACAGATACGCAGTATTTT.

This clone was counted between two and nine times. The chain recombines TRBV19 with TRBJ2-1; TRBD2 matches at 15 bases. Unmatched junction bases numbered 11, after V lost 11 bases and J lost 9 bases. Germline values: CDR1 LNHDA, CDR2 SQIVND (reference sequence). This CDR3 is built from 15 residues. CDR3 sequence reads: CASSQGLAGGGEQFF. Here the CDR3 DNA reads TGTGCCTCTTCCCAGGGACTAGCGGGGGGCGGTGAGCAGTTCTTC. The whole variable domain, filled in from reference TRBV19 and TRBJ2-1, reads DGGITQSPKYLFRKEGQNVTLSCEQNLNHDAMYWYRQDPGQGLRLIYYSQIVNDFQKGDIAEGYSVSREKKESFPLTVTSAQKNPTAFYLCASSQGLAGGGEQFFGPGTRLTVL.

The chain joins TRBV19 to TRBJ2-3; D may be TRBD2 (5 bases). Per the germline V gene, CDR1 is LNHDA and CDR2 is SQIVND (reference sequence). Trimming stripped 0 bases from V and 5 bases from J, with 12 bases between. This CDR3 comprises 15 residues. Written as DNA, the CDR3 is TGTGCCAGTAGTATAGACCCCTATGGAGGAGATACGCAGTATTTT. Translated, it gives CASSIDPYGGDTQYF. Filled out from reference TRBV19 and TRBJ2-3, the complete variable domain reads DGGITQSPKYLFRKEGQNVTLSCEQNLNHDAMYWYRQDPGQGLRLIYYSQIVNDFQKGDIAEGYSVSREKKESFPLTVTSAQKNPTAFYLCASSIDPYGGDTQYFGPGTRLTVL.

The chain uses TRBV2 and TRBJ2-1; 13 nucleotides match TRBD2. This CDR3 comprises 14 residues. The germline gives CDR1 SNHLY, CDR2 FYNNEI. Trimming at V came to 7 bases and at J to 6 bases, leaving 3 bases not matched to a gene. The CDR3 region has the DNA TGTGCCAGCAAGGGACTAGCGGGACCCAATGAGCAGTTCTTC. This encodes CASKGLAGPNEQFF.

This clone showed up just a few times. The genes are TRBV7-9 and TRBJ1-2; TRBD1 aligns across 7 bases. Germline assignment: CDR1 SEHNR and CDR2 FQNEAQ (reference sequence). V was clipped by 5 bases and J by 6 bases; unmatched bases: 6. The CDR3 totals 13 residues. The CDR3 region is CASSRYQGDGYTF. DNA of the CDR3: TGTGCCAGCAGCCGATACCAGGGGGATGGCTACACCTTC.

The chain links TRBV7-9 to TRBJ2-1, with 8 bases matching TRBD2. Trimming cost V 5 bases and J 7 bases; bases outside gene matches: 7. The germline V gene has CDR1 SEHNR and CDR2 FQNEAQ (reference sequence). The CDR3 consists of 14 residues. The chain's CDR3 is CASSISGVRNEQFF. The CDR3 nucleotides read TGTGCCAGCAGCATTAGCGGGGTTCGTAATGAGCAGTTCTTC.

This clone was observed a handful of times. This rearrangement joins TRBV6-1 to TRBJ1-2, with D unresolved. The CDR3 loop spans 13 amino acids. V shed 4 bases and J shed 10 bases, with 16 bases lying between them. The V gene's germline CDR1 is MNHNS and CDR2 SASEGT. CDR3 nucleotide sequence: TGTGCCAGCAGTGCCAAACCGGACCTCACCTACACCTTC. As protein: CASSAKPDLTYTF.

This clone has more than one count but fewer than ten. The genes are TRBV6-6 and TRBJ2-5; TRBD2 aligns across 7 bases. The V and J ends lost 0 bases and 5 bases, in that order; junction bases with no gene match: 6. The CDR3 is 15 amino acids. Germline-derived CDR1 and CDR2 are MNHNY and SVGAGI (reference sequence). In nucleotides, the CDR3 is TGTGCCAGCAGTTACTCGGGGACTACCTGGGAGACCCAGTACTTC. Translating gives CASSYSGTTWETQYF.

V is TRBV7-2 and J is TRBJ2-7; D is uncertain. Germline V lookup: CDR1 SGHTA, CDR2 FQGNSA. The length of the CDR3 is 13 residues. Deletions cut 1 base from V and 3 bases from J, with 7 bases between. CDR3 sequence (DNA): TGTGCCAGCAGCTTAGGGTCCCGCTACGAGCAGTACTTC. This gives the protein CASSLGSRYEQYF.

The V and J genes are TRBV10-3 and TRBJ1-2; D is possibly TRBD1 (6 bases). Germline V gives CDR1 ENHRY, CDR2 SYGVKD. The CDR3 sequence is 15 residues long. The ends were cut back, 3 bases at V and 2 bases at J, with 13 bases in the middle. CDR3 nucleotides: TGTGCCATCAGTGAAGAAAGGACAGCAAACTATGGCTACACCTTC. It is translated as CAISEERTANYGYTF.

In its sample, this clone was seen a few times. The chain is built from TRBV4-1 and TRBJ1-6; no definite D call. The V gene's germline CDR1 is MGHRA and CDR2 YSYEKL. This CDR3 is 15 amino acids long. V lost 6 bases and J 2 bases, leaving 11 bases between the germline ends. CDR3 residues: CASSPDRAYNSPLHF. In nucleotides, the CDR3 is TGCGCCAGCAGTCCGGACCGGGCCTATAATTCACCCCTCCACTTT.

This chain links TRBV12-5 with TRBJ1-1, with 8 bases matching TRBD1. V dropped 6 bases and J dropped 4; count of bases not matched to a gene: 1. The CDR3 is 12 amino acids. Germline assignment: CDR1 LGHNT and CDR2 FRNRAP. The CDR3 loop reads CASGRGLTEAFF. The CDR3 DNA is TGTGCTAGTGGCAGGGGGCTCACTGAAGCTTTCTTT.

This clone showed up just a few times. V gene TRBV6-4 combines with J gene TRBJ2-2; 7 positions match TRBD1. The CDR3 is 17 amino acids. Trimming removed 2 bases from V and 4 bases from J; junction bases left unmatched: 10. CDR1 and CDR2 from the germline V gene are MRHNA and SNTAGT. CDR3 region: CASSDRTGLVGTGELFF. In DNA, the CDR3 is TGTGCCAGCAGTGACAGGACAGGCCTCGTGGGCACCGGGGAGCTGTTTTTT.

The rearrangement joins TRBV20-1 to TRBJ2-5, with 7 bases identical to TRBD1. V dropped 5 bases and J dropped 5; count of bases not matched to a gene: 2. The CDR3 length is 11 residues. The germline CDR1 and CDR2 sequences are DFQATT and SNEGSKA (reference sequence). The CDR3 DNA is TGCAGTGCTGACAGGGCGGAGACCCAGTACTTC. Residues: CSADRAETQYF.

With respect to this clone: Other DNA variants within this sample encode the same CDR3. In nucleotides, the CDR3 is TGTGCCAGCAGTTCGGGTGGTGGCTACACCTTC. Amino acid sequence: CASSSGGGYTF. V and J are TRBV7-9 and TRBJ1-2; no reliable D call. V lost 6 bases and J 7 bases, leaving 9 bases between the germline ends. CDR1 is SEHNR, CDR2 FQNEAQ, per germline (reference sequence). This CDR3 contains 11 residues.

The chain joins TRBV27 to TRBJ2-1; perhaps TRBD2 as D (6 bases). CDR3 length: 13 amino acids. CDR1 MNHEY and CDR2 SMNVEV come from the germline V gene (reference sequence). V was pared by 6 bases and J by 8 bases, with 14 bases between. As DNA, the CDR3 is TGTGCCAGCAGCTCAACCTGGAGGGATGAGCAGTTCTTC. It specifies CASSSTWRDEQFF.

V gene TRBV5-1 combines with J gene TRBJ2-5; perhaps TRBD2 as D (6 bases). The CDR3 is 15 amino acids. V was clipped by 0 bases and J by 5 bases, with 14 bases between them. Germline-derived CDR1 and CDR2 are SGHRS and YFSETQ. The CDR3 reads CASSLAPIAGETQYF. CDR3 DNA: TGCGCCAGCAGCTTGGCTCCCATCGCGGGGGAGACCCAGTACTTC.

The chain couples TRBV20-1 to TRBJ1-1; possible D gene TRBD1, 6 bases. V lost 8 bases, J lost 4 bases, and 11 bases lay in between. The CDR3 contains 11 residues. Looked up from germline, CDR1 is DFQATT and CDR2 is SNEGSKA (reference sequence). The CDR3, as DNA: TGCAGTCACAGGGAGGCCACTGAAGCTTTCTTT. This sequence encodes CSHREATEAFF.

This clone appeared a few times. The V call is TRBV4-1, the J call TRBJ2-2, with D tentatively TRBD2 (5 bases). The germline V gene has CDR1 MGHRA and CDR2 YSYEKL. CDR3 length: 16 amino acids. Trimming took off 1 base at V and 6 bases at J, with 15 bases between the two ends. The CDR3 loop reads CASSQGVVAFAGELFF. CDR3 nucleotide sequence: TGCGCCAGCAGCCAAGGTGTGGTAGCGTTCGCCGGGGAGCTGTTTTTT.